Presented here are 10 T cell receptor beta chains from one specimen sequenced in a study of molecular identifiers for immune sequencing clone quantification. MiXCR, run by TCRdb on the PCR reads, gives a single entry per CDR3 protein. The table has under 800,000 distinct CDR3 sequences, around 25% seen once. The sample comprised naive CD8+ T cells from blood, with Jurkat cell RNA spiked in. The subset here: FACS-sorted CD8+CD4-CCR7+CD45RA+ naive T cells. These receptor sequences come from a human donor in good health. Some libraries in this study had Jurkat cell RNA spiked in.

Many counts were recorded for this clonotype. V and J are TRBV13 and TRBJ1-1; D gene ambiguous. The CDR3 covers 17 residues. The V gene lost 0 bases and the J gene lost 0 bases, with 14 bases spanning the gap. The V gene's germline CDR1 is PRHDT and CDR2 FYEKMQ (reference sequence). The CDR3 nucleotides read TGTGCCAGCAGCTTAGGACAGTCCCCATGGGTGAACACTGAAGCTTTCTTT. It is translated as CASSLGQSPWVNTEAFF.

This clonotype was observed a few times. The chain couples TRBV19 to TRBJ1-1; D not resolved. V dropped 1 base and J dropped 0 bases, with 9 bases sitting between them. This CDR3 spans 15 amino acids. CDR1 is LNHDA and CDR2 is SQIVND in the germline V gene (reference sequence). CDR3 residues: CASSIGPHLNTEAFF. Written as DNA, the CDR3 is TGTGCCAGTAGTATAGGTCCGCACTTGAACACTGAAGCTTTCTTT.

This clonotype appeared many times. V usage is TRBV6-6 and J usage is TRBJ1-5; TRBD1 aligns across 7 bases. CDR3 length: 15 residues. After removal of 0 bases from V and 9 bases from J, the junction contained 8 bases not matched to a gene. The germline CDR1 and CDR2 sequences are MNHNY and SVGAGI (reference sequence). Here the CDR3 DNA reads TGTGCCAGCAGTTACTCCCTGGACAGGCCCTCGCCCCAGCATTTT. Amino acid sequence: CASSYSLDRPSPQHF.

V usage is TRBV19 and J usage is TRBJ1-1; D remains ambiguous. Germline CDR1 and CDR2: LNHDA and SQIVND (reference sequence). Trimming took off 2 bases at V and 10 bases at J, with 14 bases between the two ends. This CDR3 is 13 amino acids long. CDR3 nucleotide sequence: TGTGCCAGTAGTATATTTGGGGAAATCGGAGCTTTCTTT. Translated, it gives CASSIFGEIGAFF.

Points on this clonotype: One junction end disagrees with the germline gene, perhaps due to a read error. The CDR3 DNA follows: TGTGCCAGCAGCCAATGGACACCTGGCTCCTACAATGAGCAGCTCTTC. Translating gives CASSQWTPGSYNEQLF. This chain connects TRBV14 to TRBJ2-1; D may be TRBD1 (5 bases). There are 16 residues in the CDR3. CDR1 is SGHDN, CDR2 FVKESK, per germline.

Of note for this clonotype: An end of the junction differs from the germline gene, which may be a read error. The chain links TRBV4-3 to TRBJ2-1; D is perhaps TRBD1 (5 bases). Germline loops: CDR1 LGHNA, CDR2 YSLEER. The CDR3 runs 15 residues. The CDR3 spells CAGSQARVSYNEQFF. In DNA form, the CDR3 reads TGCGCCGGCAGCCAAGCCAGGGTTTCCTACAATGAGCAGTTCTTC.

Of note for this clonotype: At one of its ends the junction is not consistent with the germline gene, which may arise from a read error. The rearrangement uses TRBV9 and TRBJ1-3, with D perhaps TRBD1 (5 bases). Germline-derived CDR1 and CDR2 are SGDLS and YYNGEE. There are 16 residues in the CDR3. Here the CDR3 DNA reads TGTGCCAGCAGCGTAGATTCCGGGGGAGCCGGAAACACCATACATTTT. Translating it yields CASSVDSGGAGNTIHF.

In this sample, this clonotype turned up once. The gene calls are TRBV19 and TRBJ2-7; 9 nucleotides line up with TRBD1. The trim removed 3 bases at V and 5 bases at J, leaving 8 bases unmatched. The CDR3 has 15 amino acids. Germline CDR1 LNHDA, CDR2 SQIVND (reference sequence). The CDR3 nucleotides read TGTGCCAGTAGTATTCCGACAGGGGGGCCCGACGAGCAGTACTTC. This gives the protein CASSIPTGGPDEQYF. Full variable domain (remainder filled in from reference TRBV19 and TRBJ2-7): DGGITQSPKYLFRKEGQNVTLSCEQNLNHDAMYWYRQDPGQGLRLIYYSQIVNDFQKGDIAEGYSVSREKKESFPLTVTSAQKNPTAFYLCASSIPTGGPDEQYFGPGTRLTVT.

This clonotype has a handful of counts. The chain uses TRBV20-1 and TRBJ1-5; possible D gene TRBD1, 5 bases. This CDR3 has 20 residues. Per the germline V gene, CDR1 is DFQATT and CDR2 is SNEGSKA (reference sequence). Trimming took 0 bases from V and 0 from J, leaving 24 bases between them. CDR3 sequence: CSARDIISGLTFNSNQPQHF. The CDR3 bases are TGCAGTGCTAGAGATATTATCTCAGGGCTTACGTTCAATAGCAATCAGCCCCAGCATTTT.

This clonotype has ten or more counts. The rearrangement uses TRBV7-2 and TRBJ1-1, with 7 bases that match TRBD1. V gave up 1 base and J gave up 4 bases; unmatched junction bases: 3. CDR3 size: 14 residues. Looked up from germline, CDR1 is SGHTA and CDR2 is FQGNSA. CDR3 amino acids: CASSLEGAATEAFF. The CDR3 DNA reads TGTGCCAGCAGCTTAGAGGGGGCGGCCACTGAAGCTTTCTTT.